The source of this TCR beta chain is a study of neurological immune-mediated disorders. General study results and limits: Across subjects, no CDR3 amino acid sequence appeared in expanded clones of more than one subject, a finding that suggested private repertoires in all groups. HTLV-1-associated myelopathy showed the most TCR clonal expansion; multiple sclerosis the least, below healthy controls.

The sorted-subset TCR libraries were prepared using some 920,000 CD4+ or CD8+ T cells as the starting material. This clonotype was observed at least ten times. Its target is unknown. Trimming removed 0 bases from V and 8 bases from J, with 11 bases in between. Germline V gene sequence: CDR1 MNHEY, CDR2 SMNVEV (reference sequence). The CDR3 extends over 14 amino acids. Using its own MiXCR run on the 5' RACE reads, TCRdb lists one record per CDR3 protein. The sample records approximately 18,000 distinct CDR3 sequences, 3% to 3.5% being singletons. The V call is TRBV27, the J call TRBJ2-1, with D perhaps TRBD1 (5 bases). This sequence originates from a woman in her forties in good health. The sequencing input was CD8+ T cells from blood. The CDR3 spells CASSLSPDSYEQFF. As DNA, the CDR3 is TGTGCCAGCAGTTTATCCCCCGACAGCTATGAGCAGTTCTTC.